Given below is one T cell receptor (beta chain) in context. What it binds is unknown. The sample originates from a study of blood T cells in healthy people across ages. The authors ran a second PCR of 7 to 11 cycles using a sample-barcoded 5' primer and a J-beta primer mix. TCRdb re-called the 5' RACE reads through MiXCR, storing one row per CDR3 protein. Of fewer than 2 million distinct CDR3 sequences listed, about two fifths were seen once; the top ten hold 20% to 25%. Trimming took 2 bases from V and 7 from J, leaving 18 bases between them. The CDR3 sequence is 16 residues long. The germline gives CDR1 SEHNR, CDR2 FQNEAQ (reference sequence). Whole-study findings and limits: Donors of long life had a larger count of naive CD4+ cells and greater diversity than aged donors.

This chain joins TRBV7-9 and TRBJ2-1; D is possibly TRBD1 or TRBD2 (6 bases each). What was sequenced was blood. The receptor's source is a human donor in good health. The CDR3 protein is CASSLIFGQGRNEQFF. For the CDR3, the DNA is TGTGCCAGCAGCTTAATCTTCGGTCAGGGGAGGAATGAGCAGTTCTTC.